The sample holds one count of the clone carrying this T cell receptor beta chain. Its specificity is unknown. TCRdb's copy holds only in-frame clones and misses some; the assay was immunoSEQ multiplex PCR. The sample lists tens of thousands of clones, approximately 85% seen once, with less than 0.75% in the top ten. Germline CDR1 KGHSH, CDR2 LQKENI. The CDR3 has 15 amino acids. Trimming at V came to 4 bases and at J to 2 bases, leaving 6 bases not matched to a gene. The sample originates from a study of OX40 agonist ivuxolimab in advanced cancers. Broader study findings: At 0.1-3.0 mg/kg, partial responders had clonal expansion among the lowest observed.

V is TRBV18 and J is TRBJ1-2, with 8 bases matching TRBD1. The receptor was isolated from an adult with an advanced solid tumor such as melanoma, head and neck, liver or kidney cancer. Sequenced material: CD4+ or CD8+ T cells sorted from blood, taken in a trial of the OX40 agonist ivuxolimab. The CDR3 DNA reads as TGTGCCAGCTCACTCGGACAGGGAAGGAACTATGGCTACACCTTC. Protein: CASSLGQGRNYGYTF.